Listed here are 28 T cell receptor beta chains from one sample, sequenced in a study of blood T cell repertoires in COVID-19. This table comes from immunoSEQ multiplex PCR, and its TCRdb copy is limited to in-frame clones, with some not included. Among 150,000 to 200,000 clones listed, roughly 89% were seen once. Source material: peripheral blood. The receptors were sampled from a middle-aged man with acute or convalescent COVID-19.

The CDR3 DNA reads TGCAGCGTTGATGGACAGTTCGACGAGCAGTACTTC. This sequence encodes CSVDGQFDEQYF. The chain couples TRBV29-1 to TRBJ2-7, with D tentatively TRBD1 (6 bases). Germline V lookup: CDR1 SQVTM, CDR2 ANQGSEA. The V gene lost 3 bases and the J gene lost 5 bases, with 11 bases spanning the gap. This CDR3 is 12 amino acids long.

The chain links TRBV2 to TRBJ2-7; weak D call: TRBD1 (5 bases). Trimming stripped 5 bases from V and 2 bases from J, with 10 bases between. Germline values: CDR1 SNHLY, CDR2 FYNNEI. The CDR3 is 13 residues long. The CDR3: CASSSDSAYEQYV. CDR3 DNA sequence: TGTGCCAGCAGTTCCGACAGTGCCTACGAGCAGTACGTC.

CDR3 sequence: CASSPGTSSDTQYF. CDR3 nucleotides: TGTGCCAGCAGCCCGGGGACTAGCTCAGATACGCAGTATTTT. The genes are TRBV7-3 and TRBJ2-3, with 9 bases matching TRBD2. Germline CDR1 is SGHTA and CDR2 is FQGTGA. V lost 5 bases to trimming and J lost 4 bases; unmatched junction nucleotides: 4. CDR3 length: 14 amino acids.

V gene TRBV24-1 combines with J gene TRBJ2-2, with 9 bases fitting TRBD2. Germline V lookup: CDR1 KGHDR, CDR2 SFDVKD. There are 16 residues in the CDR3. The J segment lost 5 bases and the V segment lost 5 bases, leaving 8 bases of the junction unmatched. CDR3 nucleotides: TGTGCCACCAGTGGTCGTCTAGCGGGACCTACCGGGGAGCTGTTTTTT. The encoded protein is CATSGRLAGPTGELFF.

On this clone itself: This CDR3 is also generated by other DNA sequences in the sample. The chain recombines TRBV7-2 with TRBJ1-1, with D tentatively TRBD1 (5 bases). Trimming stripped 6 bases from V and 4 bases from J, with 12 bases between. CDR3 length equals 13 residues. CDR1 SGHTA and CDR2 FQGNSA come from the germline V gene. The CDR3 DNA reads TGTGCCAGCAGTTTCAGGGTTCGCACTGAAGCTTTCTTT. Amino acid sequence: CASSFRVRTEAFF.

This clone showed up just once. The chain uses TRBV7-9 and TRBJ1-1; a weak D match, TRBD1 (6 bases). Trimming left V 4 bases short and J 0 bases short, with 21 bases between. This CDR3 comprises 18 residues. Germline CDR1 is SEHNR and CDR2 is FQNEAQ (reference sequence). DNA for the CDR3: TGTGCCAGCAGCTCACGAATGCAGGGGTTAATTGTGAACACTGAAGCTTTCTTT. This encodes CASSSRMQGLIVNTEAFF.

The chain employs TRBV19 and TRBJ1-1; 11 bases agree with TRBD1. Germline CDR1 is LNHDA and CDR2 is SQIVND (reference sequence). This CDR3 is built from 15 residues. With 4 bases clipped from V and 5 bases from J, the junction kept 6 bases outside the gene matches. The CDR3 coding sequence is TGTGCCAGTAGTAGGACAGGGGGCATTAGGACTGAAGCTTTCTTT. This gives the protein CASSRTGGIRTEAFF.

This clone was counted a few times. The gene calls are TRBV18 and TRBJ2-5; 8 bases fit TRBD1. The V and J ends lost 4 bases and 0 bases, in that order; junction bases with no gene match: 7. CDR3 length: 16 residues. The germline V gene encodes CDR1 KGHSH and CDR2 LQKENI. CDR3 in amino acids: CASSLLRDRNQETQYF. The CDR3 DNA follows: TGTGCCAGCTCACTTCTCCGGGACAGGAACCAAGAGACCCAGTACTTC.

The chain carries TRBV27 and TRBJ2-7; weak D call: TRBD2 (6 bases). Trimming took 8 bases from V and 4 from J, leaving 21 bases between them. The CDR3 totals 15 residues. Germline V gene data show CDR1 as MNHEY and CDR2 as SMNVEV (reference sequence). CDR3 amino acids: CASGPGTFASYEQYF. Written as DNA, the CDR3 is TGTGCCAGCGGTCCCGGGACTTTTGCTTCATACGAGCAGTACTTC.

The chain employs TRBV28 and TRBJ2-5, with TRBD1 as a possible D gene (6 bases). Trimming took off 6 bases at V and 4 bases at J, with 21 bases between the two ends. CDR1 and CDR2 from the germline V gene are MDHEN and SYDVKM. This CDR3 is 16 amino acids long. The CDR3 is CASSYRVGVSRETQYF. For the CDR3, the DNA is TGTGCCAGCAGCTACAGGGTGGGGGTTTCCCGAGAGACCCAGTACTTC.

V gene TRBV7-6 combines with J gene TRBJ1-2; TRBD1 matches at 8 bases. Germline CDR1 reads SGHVS; CDR2 reads FNYEAQ. The length of the CDR3 is 17 residues. The trim removed 0 bases at V and 1 base at J, leaving 7 bases unmatched. CDR3 amino acids: CASSLAEGRGLNYGYTF. CDR3 in DNA: TGTGCCAGCAGCTTAGCGGAGGGCAGGGGGCTTAACTATGGCTACACCTTC.

The chain recombines TRBV6-5 with TRBJ2-7; 14 bases align to TRBD2. In germline, CDR1 is MNHEY, CDR2 SVGAGI. CDR3 length: 14 amino acids. The CDR3 sequence is CASSYGLAGGPLHV. CDR3 nucleotides: TGTGCCAGCAGTTACGGACTAGCGGGGGGACCGCTGCACGTC.

This rearrangement joins TRBV11-1 to TRBJ2-7, with TRBD2 matching 7 bases. Germline-derived CDR1 and CDR2 are SGHAT and FQDESV (reference sequence). The trim removed 5 bases at V and 3 bases at J, leaving 4 bases unmatched. This CDR3 is built from 13 residues. CDR3 bases: TGTGCCAGCAGCCCTAGCGGAAACTACGAGCAGTACTTC. Its translation: CASSPSGNYEQYF.

This clone was counted a single time. This rearrangement joins TRBV27 to TRBJ1-1, with 12 bases lining up with TRBD1. Trimming cost V 3 bases and J 6 bases; bases outside gene matches: 11. There are 17 residues in the CDR3. CDR1 is MNHEY, CDR2 SMNVEV, per germline (reference sequence). The CDR3 DNA sequence: TGTGCCAGCAGTTTCTCCGGGGGACAGGGGGCTTGGGCTGAAGCTTTCTTT. Protein sequence: CASSFSGGQGAWAEAFF.

The V and J genes are TRBV28 and TRBJ1-5, with D tentatively TRBD1 (6 bases). Germline loops: CDR1 MDHEN, CDR2 SYDVKM. Trimming shortened V by 5 bases and J by 8 bases, and 10 bases separated the two germline ends. There are 12 residues in the CDR3. The CDR3 nucleotides are TGTGCCAGCAGTATTCAGGGGAAGCCCCAGCATTTT. This encodes CASSIQGKPQHF.

The chain couples TRBV7-9 to TRBJ1-1, with D hard to call. Per germline, CDR1 SEHNR and CDR2 FQNEAQ (reference sequence). V dropped 6 bases and J dropped 1 base, with 9 bases sitting between them. This CDR3 comprises 13 residues. The CDR3 reads CASRWGENTEAFF. The CDR3 DNA sequence: TGTGCCAGCAGGTGGGGAGAGAACACTGAAGCTTTCTTT.

The rearrangement links TRBV25-1 to TRBJ2-1, with D possibly being TRBD2 (6 bases). The CDR3 consists of 15 residues. Germline CDR1 MGHDK, CDR2 SYGVNS. V was shortened by 6 bases and J by 7 bases, with 19 bases between the two germline ends. CDR3 region: CASRGGDSPSNEQFF. The CDR3 coding sequence is TGTGCCAGCAGGGGTGGGGACTCTCCCTCGAATGAGCAGTTCTTC. Combining the CDR3 with reference TRBV25-1 and TRBJ2-1 gives the whole variable domain EADIYQTPRYLVIGTGKKITLECSQTMGHDKMYWYQQDPGMELHLIHYSYGVNSTEKGDLSSESTVSRIRTEHFPLTLESARPSHTSQYLCASRGGDSPSNEQFFGPGTRLTVL.

This sequence joins TRBV3-1 (or the pseudogene TRBV3-2) and TRBJ1-1; the D is unclear. V was pared by 4 bases and J by 7 bases, with 7 bases between. The CDR3 length is 11 residues. Germline CDR1 reads LGHDT; CDR2 reads YNNKEL (reference sequence). The CDR3: CASSRRDEAFF. The CDR3, as DNA: TGTGCCAGCAGCCGCCGCGATGAAGCTTTCTTT.

The chain combines TRBV24-1 with TRBJ1-2, with 10 nucleotides matching TRBD1. V lost 5 bases to trimming and J lost 4 bases; unmatched junction nucleotides: 6. The CDR3 is 15 residues long. CDR1 KGHDR and CDR2 SFDVKD come from the germline V gene. The CDR3: CATSATGTGVYGYTF. CDR3 nucleotides: TGTGCCACCAGTGCGACCGGGACAGGGGTCTATGGCTACACCTTC.

V is TRBV18 and J is TRBJ2-1; 7 bases are shared with TRBD2. Germline CDR1 KGHSH, CDR2 LQKENI. Losses at the gene ends were 3 bases for V and 4 bases for J; bases not matched to a gene: 6. The CDR3 is 15 amino acids. CDR3 in DNA: TGTGCCAGCTCACCCCCTAGCGGACCATACAATGAGCAGTTCTTC. Residues: CASSPPSGPYNEQFF.

This sequence joins TRBV5-4 and TRBJ1-2; D possibly corresponds to TRBD1 (5 bases). The CDR3 spans 15 residues. Germline V gene lookup returns CDR1 SGHNT and CDR2 YYREEE (reference sequence). Trimming stripped 4 bases from V and 0 bases from J, with 13 bases between. The CDR3 nucleotides are TGTGCCAGCAGCCCGCCGGTGACAGCTAACTATGGCTACACCTTC. Translating gives CASSPPVTANYGYTF.

This clone has a handful of counts. This chain connects TRBV19 to TRBJ2-1; 8 bases match TRBD2. Losses at the gene ends were 6 bases for V and 0 bases for J; bases not matched to a gene: 7. Per germline, CDR1 LNHDA and CDR2 SQIVND (reference sequence). CDR3 length equals 16 residues. The CDR3 sequence is CASSRLSGSSYNEQFF. The CDR3 DNA follows: TGTGCCAGTAGCCGTTTAAGCGGGAGCTCCTACAATGAGCAGTTCTTC.

The CDR3 bases are TGCGCCAGCAGCCAAGAGGAGAGTTTACTAGCCAAAAACATTCAGTACTTC. Its protein is CASSQEESLLAKNIQYF. V usage is TRBV4-1 and J usage is TRBJ2-4; unclear D gene. The CDR3 is 17 amino acids. Per germline, CDR1 MGHRA and CDR2 YSYEKL. V gave up 0 bases and J gave up 0 bases, with 12 bases separating them.

The chain recombines TRBV7-3 with TRBJ2-2, with TRBD2 as a possible D gene (6 bases). The CDR3 is made up of 15 amino acids. The V gene's germline CDR1 is SGHTA and CDR2 FQGTGA. V was trimmed by 2 bases and J by 4 bases, leaving 11 bases between them. DNA for the CDR3: TGTGCCAGCAGCTTACGATCCGGGGGCACCGGGGAGCTGTTTTTT. This gives the protein CASSLRSGGTGELFF.

This clone has only one observation. V usage is TRBV23-1 and J usage is TRBJ2-7; a possible D gene is TRBD1 (6 bases). TRBV23-1 is reported as an ORF; its role is uncertain. CDR3 length equals 16 residues. Trimming removed 0 bases at V and 3 bases at J, with 15 bases between. The CDR3 region is CASSQSWKGEGYEQYV. The CDR3 coding sequence is TGCGCCAGCAGTCAATCTTGGAAGGGGGAAGGCTACGAGCAGTACGTC.

A single count supports this clone. This chain links TRBV5-6 with TRBJ1-2; 9 nucleotides align to TRBD1. V lost 1 base to trimming and J lost 4 bases; unmatched junction nucleotides: 8. The CDR3 totals 16 residues. In germline, CDR1 is SGHDT, CDR2 YYEEEE. The CDR3 bases are TGTGCCAGCAGCTTGCTACAGGGGGCGCCTGTCTATGGCTACACCTTC. Residues: CASSLLQGAPVYGYTF.

CDR3 DNA sequence: TGTGCCTGGAGTCTAGCGCGGGACACTGAAGCTTTCTTT. As protein: CAWSLARDTEAFF. This sequence joins TRBV30 and TRBJ1-1; D is undetermined. CDR1 and CDR2 (germline): GTSNPN, SVGIG (reference sequence). The CDR3 is 13 residues long. Trimming took 2 bases from V and 3 from J, leaving 10 bases between them.

CDR3 residues: CASSLGTSGLYEQYF. CDR3 nucleotide sequence: TGTGCCAGCAGTCTTGGGACTAGCGGACTGTACGAGCAGTACTTC. The V gene is TRBV27, the J gene TRBJ2-7, with 11 bases identical to TRBD2. CDR1 is MNHEY and CDR2 is SMNVEV in the germline V gene (reference sequence). The CDR3 totals 15 residues. V lost 5 bases, J lost 4 bases, and 7 bases stayed unmatched.